Listed here are 9 T cell receptor beta chains from one sample, sequenced in a study of cytomegalovirus exposure and HLA in healthy donors. The method was immunoSEQ multiplex PCR; TCRdb's version includes in-frame clones alone and lacks a portion of them. The repertoire holds 55,000 to 65,000 clones, with over 75% as singletons. Input material: PBMCs. These receptors originate from a man aged 18 to 29 in good health and CMV-seronegative.

The rearrangement uses TRBV6-1 and TRBJ1-5, with 11 bases that match TRBD1. Germline assignment: CDR1 MNHNS and CDR2 SASEGT. The junction had 8 bases not matched to a gene; V was cut back by 7 bases and J by 6 bases. This CDR3 contains 15 residues. The CDR3 DNA is TGTGCCAGCAAAACCGGGACAGGGGGTTCTCAGCCCCAGCATTTT. This encodes CASKTGTGGSQPQHF.

The genes are TRBV19 and TRBJ2-5, with a tentative D call TRBD1 (6 bases). CDR3 length: 14 amino acids. Trimming pared 2 bases from V and 2 bases from J, leaving 9 bases between. Per germline, CDR1 LNHDA and CDR2 SQIVND (reference sequence). CDR3 DNA: TGTGCCAGTAGTATAAGCAGGGGACAAGAGACCCAGTACTTC. Its protein is CASSISRGQETQYF.

This chain connects TRBV11-2 to TRBJ1-5, with D possibly matching TRBD1 (5 bases). Trimming removed 0 bases from V and 9 bases from J, with 9 bases in between. Germline CDR1 SGHAT, CDR2 FQNNGV. This CDR3 is 13 amino acids long. CDR3: CASSLDPQGPQHF. In DNA, the CDR3 is TGTGCCAGCAGCTTAGATCCTCAGGGGCCCCAGCATTTT.

This clone showed up just once. The genes are TRBV14 and TRBJ2-3; D is unresolved. CDR1 SGHDN and CDR2 FVKESK come from the germline V gene. The CDR3 has 20 amino acids. The V end lost 1 base, the J end lost 2 bases, and 25 bases lay between the germline ends. The CDR3, as DNA: TGTGCCAGCAGCCAAGCCCCCCGCGGTTTTAGGTTTCTTTCCACAGATACGCAGTATTTT. This translates into CASSQAPRGFRFLSTDTQYF. The complete variable domain, with remaining parts taken from reference TRBV14 and TRBJ2-3, reads EAGVTQFPSHSVIEKGQTVTLRCDPISGHDNLYWYRRVMGKEIKFLLHFVKESKQDESGMPNNRFLAERTGGTYSTLKVQPAELEDSGVYFCASSQAPRGFRFLSTDTQYFGPGTRLTVL.

J is TRBJ1-1 and V is TRBV18; TRBD1 matches at 9 bases. V shed 0 bases and J 3 bases; nucleotides not matched to a gene: 17. The CDR3 consists of 20 residues. Looked up from germline, CDR1 is KGHSH and CDR2 is LQKENI. CDR3 amino acids: CASSPPFTHRTGVRDTEAFF. CDR3 nucleotides: TGTGCCAGCTCACCACCGTTTACCCACCGGACAGGGGTACGGGACACTGAAGCTTTCTTT. The whole variable domain, remainder taken from reference TRBV18 and TRBJ1-1, is NAGVMQNPRHLVRRRGQEARLRCSPMKGHSHVYWYRQLPEEGLKFMVYLQKENIIDESGMPKERFSAEFPKEGPSILRIQQVVRGDSAAYFCASSPPFTHRTGVRDTEAFFGQGTRLTVV.

This chain links TRBV7-3 with TRBJ2-5; TRBD1 matches 7 bases. This CDR3 is built from 14 residues. The trim removed 5 bases at V and 4 bases at J, leaving 7 bases unmatched. The V gene's germline CDR1 is SGHTA and CDR2 FQGTGA. CDR3 loop: CASSAKGGRETQYF. The DNA of the CDR3 is TGTGCCAGCAGCGCCAAAGGGGGCAGAGAGACCCAGTACTTC.

About this clone itself: Germline is not matched at one junction end, which may reflect a read error. V gene TRBV7-7 combines with J gene TRBJ2-1, with D possibly being TRBD2 (6 bases). CDR3 size: 13 residues. CDR1 and CDR2 from the germline V gene are SSHAT and FNYEAQ (reference sequence). The CDR3 coding sequence is TGTGCTAGCAGCTCGGGACTTTACAATGAGCAGTTCTTC. Its translation: CASSSGLYNEQFF.

The rearrangement links TRBV19 to TRBJ2-1, with TRBD2 matching over 7 bases. Germline lookup yields CDR1 LNHDA and CDR2 SQIVND (reference sequence). This CDR3 has 14 residues. V lost 5 bases and J lost 7; bases outside the gene matches: 8. The CDR3, as DNA: TGTGCCAGTAGTTATACCGGGAGGTTGAATGAGCAGTTCTTC. Protein product: CASSYTGRLNEQFF.

The J gene is TRBJ2-4, the V gene TRBV10-1; maybe TRBD2 (6 bases). This CDR3 region has 15 residues. V lost 0 bases to trimming and J lost 0 bases, with 6 bases between them. Germline V gene sequence: CDR1 WNHNN, CDR2 SYGVQD (reference sequence). The CDR3 loop is CASSESGLAKNIQYF. CDR3 nucleotide sequence: TGCGCCAGCAGTGAGTCGGGACTAGCCAAAAACATTCAGTACTTC.